The source of this TCR beta chain is a study of blood T cell repertoires in COVID-19. This table comes from immunoSEQ multiplex PCR, and its TCRdb copy is limited to in-frame clones, with some not included. The sample has around 450,000 clones, around 87% seen once. Either two negative PCRs, clearance, or symptom resolution qualified Cohort 3 donors as recovered. Sequenced input: PBMCs or T cells enriched from blood (not recorded which). This TCR derives from a woman younger than 30 who had recovered from COVID-19.

CDR3 region: CASSQTGRVDEQYF. In DNA, the CDR3 is TGCGCCAGCAGCCAGACAGGGAGAGTGGACGAGCAGTACTTC. The V call is TRBV4-1, the J call TRBJ2-7; TRBD1 agrees at 7 bases. The CDR3 totals 14 residues. The germline gives CDR1 MGHRA, CDR2 YSYEKL. The ends lost 3 bases at V and 5 bases at J; junction bases unmatched: 7.